Presented here are 13 T cell receptor beta chains from one specimen sequenced in a study of cytomegalovirus exposure and HLA in healthy donors. It was with 60 Vbeta and 13 Jbeta primers that the PCR ran. Assay used: immunoSEQ multiplex PCR; TCRdb lists only in-frame clones, some missing. The sample carries approximately 280,000 clones, 86% recorded once. Sequenced material: PBMCs. These receptors came from a man in his forties in good health and CMV-seropositive.

The chain links TRBV9 to TRBJ1-2; 8 bases line up with TRBD1. This CDR3 comprises 15 residues. V gave up 3 bases and J gave up 5 bases; unmatched junction bases: 9. The germline CDR1 and CDR2 sequences are SGDLS and YYNGEE. For the CDR3, the DNA is TGTGCCAGCAGCGGACTGTCAGGGGGCAAGTATGGCTACACCTTC. Its protein product is CASSGLSGGKYGYTF.

The chain couples TRBV19 to TRBJ2-3, with D hard to call. CDR3 length: 15 amino acids. Per the germline V gene, CDR1 is LNHDA and CDR2 is SQIVND (reference sequence). V lost 1 base, J lost 7 bases, and 15 bases lay in between. The CDR3, as DNA: TGTGCCAGTAGTATAGGTACCTCAGCACAGAATACGCAGTATTTT. Its translation: CASSIGTSAQNTQYF.

The chain combines TRBV28 with TRBJ2-7, with 11 bases identical to TRBD1. CDR3 length equals 14 residues. Germline-derived CDR1 and CDR2 are MDHEN and SYDVKM. Losses at the gene ends were 5 bases for V and 7 bases for J; bases not matched to a gene: 7. The CDR3 protein is CASSDRDRGWEQYF. CDR3 bases: TGTGCCAGCAGTGACCGGGACAGGGGGTGGGAGCAGTACTTC.

The rearrangement uses TRBV5-1 and TRBJ1-4, with TRBD1 matching over 7 bases. This CDR3 has 16 residues. The ends lost 0 bases at V and 8 bases at J; junction bases unmatched: 10. The germline V gene encodes CDR1 SGHRS and CDR2 YFSETQ. The CDR3 protein is CASSLGDRVLREKLFF. CDR3 in DNA: TGCGCCAGCAGCTTGGGCGACAGGGTTCTTCGCGAAAAACTGTTTTTT.

This clone occurred once. The chain links TRBV27 to TRBJ2-5, with D perhaps matching TRBD2 (6 bases). Trimming shortened V by 2 bases and J by 2 bases, and 6 bases separated the two germline ends. Germline V gene sequence: CDR1 MNHEY, CDR2 SMNVEV (reference sequence). This CDR3 region has 13 residues. CDR3 DNA sequence: TGTGCCAGCAGTTTACTAGCGCAAGAGACCCAGTACTTC. The encoded protein is CASSLLAQETQYF.

The gene calls are TRBV7-9 and TRBJ2-5, with a possible D match to TRBD1 (7 bases). V shed 0 bases and J shed 4 bases, with 12 bases lying between them. The CDR3 sequence is 15 residues long. Germline V CDR1 and CDR2: SEHNR, FQNEAQ (reference sequence). The CDR3 here is CASSLARGQRETQYF. The CDR3 DNA reads as TGTGCCAGCAGCTTAGCGCGGGGACAGAGAGAGACCCAGTACTTC.

J is TRBJ2-5 and V is TRBV2; D might be TRBD1 (7 bases). Between the trimmed V and J ends, which lost 7 bases and 1 base, there was a span of 10 bases. CDR3 length equals 13 residues. Germline CDR1 is SNHLY and CDR2 is FYNNEI. DNA of the CDR3: TGTGCCAGCATGCGGGACAGCCAAGAGACCCAGTACTTC. This codes for CASMRDSQETQYF. Full variable domain (rest looked up from reference TRBV2 and TRBJ2-5): EPEVTQTPSHQVTQMGQEVILRCVPISNHLYFYWYRQILGQKVEFLVSFYNNEISEKSEIFDDQFSVERPDGSNFTLKIRSTKLEDSAMYFCASMRDSQETQYFGPGTRLLVL.

This rearrangement joins TRBV19 to TRBJ2-2; D is unresolved. Trimming pared 2 bases from V and 6 bases from J, leaving 4 bases between. Germline CDR1 reads LNHDA; CDR2 reads SQIVND (reference sequence). The CDR3 contains 12 residues. The CDR3 DNA sequence: TGTGCCAGTAGTATAACAGCCGGGGAGCTGTTTTTT. The encoded protein is CASSITAGELFF.

V gene TRBV6-5 combines with J gene TRBJ2-1; 7 positions agree with TRBD1. The junction had 8 bases not matched to a gene; V was cut back by 6 bases and J by 3 bases. The CDR3 is 15 amino acids. Germline assignment: CDR1 MNHEY and CDR2 SVGAGI. CDR3 amino acids: CASRGKGANYNEQFF. In DNA, the CDR3 is TGTGCCAGCAGGGGTAAGGGGGCCAACTACAATGAGCAGTTCTTC.

This chain connects TRBV27 to TRBJ1-2; D not certain. Germline V gene lookup returns CDR1 MNHEY and CDR2 SMNVEV (reference sequence). This CDR3 is 13 amino acids long. The V end was cut by 6 bases, the J end by 4 bases, with 12 bases between. The CDR3, as DNA: TGTGCCAGCAGCAACGACCCGGGCTATGGCTACACCTTC. Translation gives CASSNDPGYGYTF.

The CDR3 DNA reads as TGTGCCTGGAGTGCCGGCACAGGGCTCGGCACTGAAGCTTTCTTT. Its protein is CAWSAGTGLGTEAFF. The V and J genes are TRBV30 and TRBJ1-1, with D possibly being TRBD1 (6 bases). The CDR3 spans 15 residues. Per the germline V gene, CDR1 is GTSNPN and CDR2 is SVGIG (reference sequence). V gave up 1 base and J gave up 4 bases, with 16 bases separating them.

The rearrangement uses TRBV5-3 and TRBJ1-4, with 7 bases aligning to TRBD1. TRBV5-3 is an open reading frame, and its role is uncertain. After removal of 0 bases from V and 0 bases from J, the junction contained 5 bases not matched to a gene. CDR3 length: 17 amino acids. This CDR3 is CARSLDQGGSTNEKLFF. The CDR3 coding sequence is TGTGCCAGAAGCTTGGACCAGGGGGGTTCAACTAATGAAAAACTGTTTTTT.

The chain recombines TRBV7-2 with TRBJ2-3, with a weak D call TRBD2 (5 bases). CDR1 SGHTA and CDR2 FQGNSA come from the germline V gene. V lost 5 bases to trimming and J lost 4 bases, with 13 bases between them. The CDR3 consists of 14 residues. CDR3 protein: CASSVSRESDTQYF. DNA for the CDR3: TGTGCCAGCAGCGTAAGTCGGGAATCAGATACGCAGTATTTT. The full variable domain, with the rest looked up from reference TRBV7-2 and TRBJ2-3, is GAGVSQSPSNKVTEKGKDVELRCDPISGHTALYWYRQSLGQGLEFLIYFQGNSAPDKSGLPSDRFSAERTGGSVSTLTIQRTQQEDSAVYLCASSVSRESDTQYFGPGTRLTVL.